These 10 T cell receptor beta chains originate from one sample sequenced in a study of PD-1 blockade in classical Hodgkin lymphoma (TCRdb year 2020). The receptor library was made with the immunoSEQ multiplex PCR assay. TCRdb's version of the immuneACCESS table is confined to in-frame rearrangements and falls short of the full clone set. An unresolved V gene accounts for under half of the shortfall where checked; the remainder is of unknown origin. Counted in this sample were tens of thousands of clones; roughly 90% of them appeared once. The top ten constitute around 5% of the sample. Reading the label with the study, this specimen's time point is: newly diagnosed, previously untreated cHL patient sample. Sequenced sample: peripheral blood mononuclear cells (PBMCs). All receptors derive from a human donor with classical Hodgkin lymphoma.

The DNA of the CDR3 is TGTGCCAGCAGCTCCTGGGACATGAGATACGAGCAGTACTTC. Residues: CASSSWDMRYEQYF. This chain links TRBV5-5 with TRBJ2-7; possible D gene TRBD1, 6 bases. Trimming took off 3 bases at V and 4 bases at J, with 14 bases between the two ends. Germline CDR1 SGHKS, CDR2 YYEKEE (reference sequence). The CDR3 has 14 amino acids.

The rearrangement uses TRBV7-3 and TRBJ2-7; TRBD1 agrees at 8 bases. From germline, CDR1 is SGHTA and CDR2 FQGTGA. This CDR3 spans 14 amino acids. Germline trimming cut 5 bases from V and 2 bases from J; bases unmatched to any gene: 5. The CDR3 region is CASSPGQGPYEQYF. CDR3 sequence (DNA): TGTGCCAGCAGCCCTGGACAGGGTCCCTACGAGCAGTACTTC.

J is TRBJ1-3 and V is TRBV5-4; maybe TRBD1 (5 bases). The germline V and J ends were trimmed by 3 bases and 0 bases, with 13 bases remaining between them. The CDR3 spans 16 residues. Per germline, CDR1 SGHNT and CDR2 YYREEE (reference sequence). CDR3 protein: CASSSRRGDSGNTIYF. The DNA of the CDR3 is TGTGCCAGCAGCTCCCGGAGAGGGGACTCTGGAAACACCATATATTTT. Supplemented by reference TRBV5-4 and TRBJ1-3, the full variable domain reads ETGVTQSPTHLIKTRGQQVTLRCSSQSGHNTVSWYQQALGQGPQFIFQYYREEENGRGNFPPRFSGLQFPNYSSELNVNALELDDSALYLCASSSRRGDSGNTIYFGEGSWLTVV.

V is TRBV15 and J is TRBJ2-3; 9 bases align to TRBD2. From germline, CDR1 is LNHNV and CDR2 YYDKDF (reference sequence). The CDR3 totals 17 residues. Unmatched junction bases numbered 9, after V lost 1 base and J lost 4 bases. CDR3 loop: CATSRAEGLAGSDTQYF. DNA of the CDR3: TGTGCCACCAGCAGAGCCGAGGGGCTAGCGGGATCAGATACGCAGTATTTT. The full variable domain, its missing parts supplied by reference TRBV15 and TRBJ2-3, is DAMVIQNPRYQVTQFGKPVTLSCSQTLNHNVMYWYQQKSSQAPKLLFHYYDKDFNNEADTPDNFQSRRPNTSFCFLDIRSPGLGDTAMYLCATSRAEGLAGSDTQYFGPGTRLTVL.

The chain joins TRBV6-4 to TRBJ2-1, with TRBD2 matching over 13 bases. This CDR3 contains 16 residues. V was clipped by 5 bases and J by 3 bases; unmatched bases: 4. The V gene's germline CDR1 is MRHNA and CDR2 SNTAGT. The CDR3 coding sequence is TGTGCCAGCAGTATTGGGACTAGCGGGAACTACAATGAGCAGTTCTTC. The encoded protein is CASSIGTSGNYNEQFF.

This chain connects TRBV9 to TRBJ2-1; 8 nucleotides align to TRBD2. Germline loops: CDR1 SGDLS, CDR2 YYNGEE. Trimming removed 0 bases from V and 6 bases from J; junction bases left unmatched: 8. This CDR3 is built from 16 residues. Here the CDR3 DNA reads TGTGCCAGCAGCGTAGGGGGAGGCGGGAGGATCAATGAGCAGTTCTTC. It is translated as CASSVGGGGRINEQFF. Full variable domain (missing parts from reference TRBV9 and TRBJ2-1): DSGVTQTPKHLITATGQRVTLRCSPRSGDLSVYWYQQSLDQGLQFLIQYYNGEERAKGNILERFSAQQFPDLHSELNLSSLELGDSALYFCASSVGGGGRINEQFFGPGTRLTVL.

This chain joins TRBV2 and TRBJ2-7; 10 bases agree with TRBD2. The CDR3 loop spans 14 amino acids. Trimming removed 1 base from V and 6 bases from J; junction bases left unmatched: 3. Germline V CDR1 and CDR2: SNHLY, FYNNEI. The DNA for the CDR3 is TGTGCCAGCAGTGAAGAAGCGGGAGGGCTCGAGCAGTACGTC. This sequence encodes CASSEEAGGLEQYV.

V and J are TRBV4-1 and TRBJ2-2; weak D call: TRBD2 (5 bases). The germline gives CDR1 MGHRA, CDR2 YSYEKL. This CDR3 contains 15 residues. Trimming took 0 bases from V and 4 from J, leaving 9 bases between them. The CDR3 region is CASSQEPAATGELFF. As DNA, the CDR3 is TGCGCCAGCAGCCAAGAACCAGCGGCCACCGGGGAGCTGTTTTTT.

Here the CDR3 reads CASSFERNYGYTF. The CDR3 nucleotides are TGTGCCAGCAGCTTTGAGAGGAACTATGGCTACACCTTC. This chain joins TRBV5-6 and TRBJ1-2; D is unresolved. Trimming took off 2 bases at V and 2 bases at J, with 7 bases between the two ends. Germline V gene data show CDR1 as SGHDT and CDR2 as YYEEEE. CDR3 length equals 13 residues.

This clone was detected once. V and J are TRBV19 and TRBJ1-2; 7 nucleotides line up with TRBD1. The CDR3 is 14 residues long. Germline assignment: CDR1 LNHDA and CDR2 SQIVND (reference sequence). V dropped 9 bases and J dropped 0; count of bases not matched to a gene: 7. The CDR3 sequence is CASQQGTTNYGYTF. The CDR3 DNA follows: TGTGCCAGCCAACAGGGGACCACTAACTATGGCTACACCTTC.